The 5 T cell receptor beta chains given below trace back to one sample, sequenced in a study of PD-1 blockade in classical Hodgkin lymphoma. Autologous stem cell transplantation was followed by relapse in every patient, and brentuximab vedotin exposure varied. Through magnetic negative selection, CD8+ T cells were separated from PBMCs that had been thawed. The assay was immunoSEQ multiplex PCR, and TCRdb's table has in-frame clones only and misses some. This table holds about 13,000 clones, around 80% found once. The specimen comprised CD8+ T cells from blood, sampled at baseline. The receptors originated from a human donor with classical Hodgkin lymphoma.

The genes are TRBV19 and TRBJ2-3, with D tentatively TRBD1 (6 bases). The CDR3 is made up of 14 amino acids. V was trimmed by 5 bases and J by 4 bases, leaving 13 bases between them. The germline CDR1 and CDR2 sequences are LNHDA and SQIVND (reference sequence). CDR3: CASSLGGGPDTQYF. The DNA of the CDR3 is TGTGCCAGTAGTCTAGGTGGGGGCCCAGATACGCAGTATTTT.

J is TRBJ2-7 and V is TRBV7-2; 8 bases agree with TRBD2. V trimming: 4 bases; J trimming: 0 bases; junction bases outside the gene matches: 2. The CDR3 totals 14 residues. Germline CDR1 is SGHTA and CDR2 is FQGNSA. The CDR3 region is CASSSGLGSYEQYF. The CDR3 DNA follows: TGTGCCAGCAGCTCGGGACTAGGCTCCTACGAGCAGTACTTC.

The chain carries TRBV5-4 and TRBJ2-7; 11 bases align to TRBD1. Unmatched junction bases numbered 3, after V lost 2 bases and J lost 2 bases. The CDR3 is 15 residues long. Germline lookup yields CDR1 SGHNT and CDR2 YYREEE (reference sequence). CDR3 DNA: TGTGCCAGCAGCTTAAGGACAGGGGGCCCCTACGAGCAGTACTTC. Encoded protein: CASSLRTGGPYEQYF.

This clone is medium-sized within its sample. The chain joins TRBV7-3 to TRBJ1-1; 12 nucleotides agree with TRBD1. Trimming cost V 3 bases and J 4 bases; bases outside gene matches: 12. From germline, CDR1 is SGHTA and CDR2 FQGTGA. This CDR3 is 18 amino acids long. The CDR3 DNA reads TGTGCCAGCAGCTTGTGTCGGGGACAGGGGGCGAAGGGCACTGAAGCTTTCTTT. Its translation is CASSLCRGQGAKGTEAFF.

This clone was counted once. The chain is built from TRBV7-9 and TRBJ2-4; 9 bases fit TRBD1. The CDR3 runs to 12 residues. Germline CDR1 SEHNR, CDR2 FQNEAQ (reference sequence). V dropped 5 bases and J dropped 8; count of bases not matched to a gene: 1. CDR3 DNA: TGTGCCAGCAGCCGACAGGGGGACATTCAGTACTTC. Translating it yields CASSRQGDIQYF.